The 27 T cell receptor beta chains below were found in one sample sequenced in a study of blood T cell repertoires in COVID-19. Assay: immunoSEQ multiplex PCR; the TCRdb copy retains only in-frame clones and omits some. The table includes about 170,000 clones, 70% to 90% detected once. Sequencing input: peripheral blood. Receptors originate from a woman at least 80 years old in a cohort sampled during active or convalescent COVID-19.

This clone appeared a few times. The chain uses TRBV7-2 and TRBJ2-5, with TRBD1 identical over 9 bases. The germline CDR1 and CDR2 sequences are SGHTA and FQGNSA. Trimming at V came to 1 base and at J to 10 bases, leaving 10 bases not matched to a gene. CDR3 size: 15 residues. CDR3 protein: CASSLGTGVSKFQYF. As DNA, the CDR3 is TGTGCCAGCAGCTTAGGGACAGGGGTATCAAAATTCCAGTACTTC.

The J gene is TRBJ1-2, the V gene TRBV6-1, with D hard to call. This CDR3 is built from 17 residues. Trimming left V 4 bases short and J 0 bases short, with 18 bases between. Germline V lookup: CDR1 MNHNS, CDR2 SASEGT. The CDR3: CASSGRARARANYGYTF. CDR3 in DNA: TGTGCCAGCAGTGGGCGGGCGAGGGCTCGAGCTAACTATGGCTACACCTTC.

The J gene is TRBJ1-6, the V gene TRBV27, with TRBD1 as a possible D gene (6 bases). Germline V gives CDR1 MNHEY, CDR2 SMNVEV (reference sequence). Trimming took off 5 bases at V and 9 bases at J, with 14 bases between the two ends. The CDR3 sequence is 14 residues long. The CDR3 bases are TGTGCCAGCAGTCCGGGACAAACGACTTCACCCCTCCACTTT. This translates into CASSPGQTTSPLHF.

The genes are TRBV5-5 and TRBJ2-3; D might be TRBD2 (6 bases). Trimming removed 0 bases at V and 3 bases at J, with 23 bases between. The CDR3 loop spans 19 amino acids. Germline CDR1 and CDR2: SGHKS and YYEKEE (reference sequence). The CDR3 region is CASSLGGSGAGRLTDTQYF. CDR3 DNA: TGTGCCAGCAGCTTGGGGGGGAGCGGAGCGGGTCGGTTAACAGATACGCAGTATTTT.

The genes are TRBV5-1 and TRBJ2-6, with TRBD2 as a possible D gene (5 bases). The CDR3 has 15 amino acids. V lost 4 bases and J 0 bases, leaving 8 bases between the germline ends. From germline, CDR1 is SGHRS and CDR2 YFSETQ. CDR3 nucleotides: TGCGCCAGCAGCCCCGGAGGCTCTGGGGCCAACGTCCTGACTTTC. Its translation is CASSPGGSGANVLTF. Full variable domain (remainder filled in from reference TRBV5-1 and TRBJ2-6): KAGVTQTPRYLIKTRGQQVTLSCSPISGHRSVSWYQQTPGQGLQFLFEYFSETQRNKGNFPGRFSGRQFSNSRSEMNVSTLELGDSALYLCASSPGGSGANVLTFGAGSRLTVL.

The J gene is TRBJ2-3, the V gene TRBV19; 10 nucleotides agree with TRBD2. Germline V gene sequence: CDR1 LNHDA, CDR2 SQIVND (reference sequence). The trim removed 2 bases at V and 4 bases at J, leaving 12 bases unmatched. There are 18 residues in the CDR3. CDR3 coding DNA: TGTGCCAGTAGTATATATGGCCTAGCGGGAGATGGGGCAGATACGCAGTATTTT. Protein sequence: CASSIYGLAGDGADTQYF.

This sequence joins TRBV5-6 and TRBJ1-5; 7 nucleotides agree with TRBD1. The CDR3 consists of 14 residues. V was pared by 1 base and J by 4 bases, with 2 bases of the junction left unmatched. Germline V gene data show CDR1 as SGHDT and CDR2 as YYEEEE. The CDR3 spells CASSLLTGNQPQHF. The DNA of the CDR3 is TGTGCCAGCAGCTTGCTGACAGGGAATCAGCCCCAGCATTTT.

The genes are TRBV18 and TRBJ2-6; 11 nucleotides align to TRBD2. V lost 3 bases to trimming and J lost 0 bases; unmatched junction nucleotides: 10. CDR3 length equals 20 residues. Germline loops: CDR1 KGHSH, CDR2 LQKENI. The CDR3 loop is CASSPSSGGSSSSGANVLTF. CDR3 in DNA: TGTGCCAGCTCACCGTCTAGCGGGGGGTCCTCTAGCTCTGGGGCCAACGTCCTGACTTTC.

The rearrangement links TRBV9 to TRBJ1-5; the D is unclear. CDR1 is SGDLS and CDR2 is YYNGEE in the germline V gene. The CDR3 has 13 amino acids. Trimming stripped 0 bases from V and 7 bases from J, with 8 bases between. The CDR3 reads CASSVDYRQPQHF. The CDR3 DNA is TGTGCCAGCAGCGTAGATTATAGACAGCCCCAGCATTTT.

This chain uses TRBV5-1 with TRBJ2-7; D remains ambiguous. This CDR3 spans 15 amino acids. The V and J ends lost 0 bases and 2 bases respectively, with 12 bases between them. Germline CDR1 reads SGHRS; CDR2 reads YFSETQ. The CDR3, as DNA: TGCGCCAGCAGCTTGGCCGTTGGTCAGACCTACGAGCAGTACTTC. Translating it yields CASSLAVGQTYEQYF.

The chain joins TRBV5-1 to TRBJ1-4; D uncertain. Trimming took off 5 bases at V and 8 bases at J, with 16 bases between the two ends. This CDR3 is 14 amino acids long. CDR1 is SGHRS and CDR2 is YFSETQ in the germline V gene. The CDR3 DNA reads TGCGCCAGCAGACGTGAGGCTAATGGGGAAAAACTGTTTTTT. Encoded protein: CASRREANGEKLFF. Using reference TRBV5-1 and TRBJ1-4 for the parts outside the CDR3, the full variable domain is KAGVTQTPRYLIKTRGQQVTLSCSPISGHRSVSWYQQTPGQGLQFLFEYFSETQRNKGNFPGRFSGRQFSNSRSEMNVSTLELGDSALYLCASRREANGEKLFFGSGTQLSVL.

CDR3 bases: TGTGCCAGCAGCCAGGGGCAGGGGGAATGGGAGACCCAGTACTTC. Protein sequence: CASSQGQGEWETQYF. J is TRBJ2-5 and V is TRBV11-2; 7 nucleotides agree with TRBD1. The length of the CDR3 is 15 residues. CDR1 and CDR2 (germline): SGHAT, FQNNGV. V lost 5 bases and J lost 5; bases outside the gene matches: 11.

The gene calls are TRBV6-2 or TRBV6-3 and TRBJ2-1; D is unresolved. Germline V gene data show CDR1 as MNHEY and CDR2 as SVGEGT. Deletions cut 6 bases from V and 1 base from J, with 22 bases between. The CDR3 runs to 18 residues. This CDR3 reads CASSEMAATEASYNEQFF. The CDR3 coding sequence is TGTGCCAGCAGCGAAATGGCCGCGACCGAGGCTTCCTACAATGAGCAGTTCTTC.

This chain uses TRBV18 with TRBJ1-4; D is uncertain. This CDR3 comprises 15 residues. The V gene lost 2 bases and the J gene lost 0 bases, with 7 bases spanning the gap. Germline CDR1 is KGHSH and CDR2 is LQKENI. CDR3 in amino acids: CASSPVVPTNEKLFF. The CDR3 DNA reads TGTGCCAGCTCACCAGTCGTCCCAACTAATGAAAAACTGTTTTTT. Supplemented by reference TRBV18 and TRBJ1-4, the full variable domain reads NAGVMQNPRHLVRRRGQEARLRCSPMKGHSHVYWYRQLPEEGLKFMVYLQKENIIDESGMPKERFSAEFPKEGPSILRIQQVVRGDSAAYFCASSPVVPTNEKLFFGSGTQLSVL.

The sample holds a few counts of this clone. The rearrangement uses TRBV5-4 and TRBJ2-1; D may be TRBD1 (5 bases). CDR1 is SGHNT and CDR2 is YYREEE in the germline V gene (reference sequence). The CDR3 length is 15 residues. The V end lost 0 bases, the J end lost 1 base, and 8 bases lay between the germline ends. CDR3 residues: CASSLEAGSYNEQFF. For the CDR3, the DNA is TGTGCCAGCAGCTTGGAAGCAGGGTCCTACAATGAGCAGTTCTTC.

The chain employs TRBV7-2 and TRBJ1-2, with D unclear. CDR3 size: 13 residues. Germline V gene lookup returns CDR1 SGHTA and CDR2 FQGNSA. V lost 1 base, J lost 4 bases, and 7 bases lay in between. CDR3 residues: CASSLGGFYGYTF. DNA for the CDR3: TGTGCCAGCAGCTTAGGAGGATTCTATGGCTACACCTTC. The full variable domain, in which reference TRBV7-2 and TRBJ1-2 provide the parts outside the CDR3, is GAGVSQSPSNKVTEKGKDVELRCDPISGHTALYWYRQSLGQGLEFLIYFQGNSAPDKSGLPSDRFSAERTGGSVSTLTIQRTQQEDSAVYLCASSLGGFYGYTFGSGTRLTVV.

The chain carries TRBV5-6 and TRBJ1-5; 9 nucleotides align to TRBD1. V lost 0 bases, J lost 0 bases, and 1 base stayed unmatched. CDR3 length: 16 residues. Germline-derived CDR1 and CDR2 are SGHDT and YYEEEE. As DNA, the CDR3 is TGTGCCAGCAGCTTGGGGGGACAGGGTAGCAATCAGCCCCAGCATTTT. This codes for CASSLGGQGSNQPQHF.

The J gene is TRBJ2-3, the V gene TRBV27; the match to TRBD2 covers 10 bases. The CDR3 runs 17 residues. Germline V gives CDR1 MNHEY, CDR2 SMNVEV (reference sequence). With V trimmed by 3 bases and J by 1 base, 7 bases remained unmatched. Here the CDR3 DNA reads TGTGCCAGCAGTTTTAGATTCCTAGCGGGGGGCACAGATACGCAGTATTTT. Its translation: CASSFRFLAGGTDTQYF.

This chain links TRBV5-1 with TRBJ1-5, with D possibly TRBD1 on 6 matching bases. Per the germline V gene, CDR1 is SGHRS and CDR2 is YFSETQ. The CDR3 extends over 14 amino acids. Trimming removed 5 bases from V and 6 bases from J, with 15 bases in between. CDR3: CASRPGDWGQPQHF. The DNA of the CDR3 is TGCGCCAGCAGACCAGGGGATTGGGGTCAGCCCCAGCATTTT.

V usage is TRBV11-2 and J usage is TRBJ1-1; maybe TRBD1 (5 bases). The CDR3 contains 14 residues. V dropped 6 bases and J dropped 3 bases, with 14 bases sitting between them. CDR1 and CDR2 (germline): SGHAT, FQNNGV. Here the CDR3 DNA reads TGTGCCAGCAGTTTTCTTCAAGGGGACACTGAAGCTTTCTTT. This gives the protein CASSFLQGDTEAFF.

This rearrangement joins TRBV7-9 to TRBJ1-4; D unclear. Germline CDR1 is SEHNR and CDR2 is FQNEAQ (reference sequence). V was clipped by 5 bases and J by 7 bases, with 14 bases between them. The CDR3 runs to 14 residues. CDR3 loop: CASSHFGEREKLFF. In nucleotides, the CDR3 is TGTGCCAGCAGCCATTTCGGGGAACGTGAAAAACTGTTTTTT.

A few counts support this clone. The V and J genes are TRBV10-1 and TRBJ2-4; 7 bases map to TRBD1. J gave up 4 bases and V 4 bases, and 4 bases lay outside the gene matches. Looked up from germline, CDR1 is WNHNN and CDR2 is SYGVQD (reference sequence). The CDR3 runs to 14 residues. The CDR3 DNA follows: TGCGCCAGCAGTGCGGGGACAGCAAAAAACATTCAGTACTTC. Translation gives CASSAGTAKNIQYF.

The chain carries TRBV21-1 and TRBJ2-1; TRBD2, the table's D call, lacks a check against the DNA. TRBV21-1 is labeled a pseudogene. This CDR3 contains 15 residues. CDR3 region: CASSNKEGLAPEQFF. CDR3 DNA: TGTGCCAGCAGCAACAAGGAGGGACTAGCGCCCGAGCAGTTCTTC.

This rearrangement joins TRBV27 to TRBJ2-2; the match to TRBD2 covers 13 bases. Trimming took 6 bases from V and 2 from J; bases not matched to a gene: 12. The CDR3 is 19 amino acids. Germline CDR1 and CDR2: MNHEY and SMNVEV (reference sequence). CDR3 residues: CASSLGLAGVLDNTGELFF. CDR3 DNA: TGTGCCAGCAGCCTAGGACTAGCGGGAGTCCTCGATAACACCGGGGAGCTGTTTTTT.

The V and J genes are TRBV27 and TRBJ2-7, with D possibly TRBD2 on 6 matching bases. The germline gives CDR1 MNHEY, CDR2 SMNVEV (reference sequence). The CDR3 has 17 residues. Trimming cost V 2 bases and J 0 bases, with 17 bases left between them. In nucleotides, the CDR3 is TGTGCCAGCAGTTTACGGACCTGGGACTCCCCCTCCTACGAGCAGTACGTC. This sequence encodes CASSLRTWDSPSYEQYV.

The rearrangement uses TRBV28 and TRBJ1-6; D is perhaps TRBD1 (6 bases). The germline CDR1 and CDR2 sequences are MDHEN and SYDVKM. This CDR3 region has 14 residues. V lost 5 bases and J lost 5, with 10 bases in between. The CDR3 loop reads CASSEGVNNSPLHF. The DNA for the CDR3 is TGTGCCAGCAGTGAGGGGGTGAATAATTCACCCCTCCACTTT.

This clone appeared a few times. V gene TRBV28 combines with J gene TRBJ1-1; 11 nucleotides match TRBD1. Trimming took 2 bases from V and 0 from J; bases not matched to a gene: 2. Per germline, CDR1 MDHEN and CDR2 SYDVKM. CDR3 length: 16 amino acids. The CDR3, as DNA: TGTGCCAGCAGTTTAGGGACAGGGGGTATGAACACTGAAGCTTTCTTT. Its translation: CASSLGTGGMNTEAFF. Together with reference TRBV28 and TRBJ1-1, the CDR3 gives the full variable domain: DVKVTQSSRYLVKRTGEKVFLECVQDMDHENMFWYRQDPGLGLRLIYFSYDVKMKEKGDIPEGYSVSREKKERFSLILESASTNQTSMYLCASSLGTGGMNTEAFFGQGTRLTVV.